The 29 T cell receptor beta chains below come from one sample, sequenced in a study of blood T cell repertoires in COVID-19. The table came from immunoSEQ multiplex PCR; TCRdb's copy has only in-frame clones and leaves some out. The sample shows 450,000 or so clones, 70% to 90% of them seen only once. Sequenced: peripheral blood. All receptors come from a man between 18 and 35 years old with COVID-19, enrolled during active disease.

The chain uses TRBV5-6 and TRBJ2-3, with D possibly matching TRBD2 (6 bases). Trimming removed 4 bases at V and 1 base at J, with 19 bases between. There are 17 residues in the CDR3. Germline lookup yields CDR1 SGHDT and CDR2 YYEEEE. The CDR3 loop reads CASSLRRGGARTDTQYF. CDR3 DNA sequence: TGTGCCAGCAGCCTCCGTCGGGGAGGAGCCCGCACAGATACGCAGTATTTT.

In its sample, this clone was seen many times. The J gene is TRBJ2-5, the V gene TRBV5-6; no reliable D call. Germline loops: CDR1 SGHDT, CDR2 YYEEEE. Trimming removed 1 base at V and 5 bases at J, with 3 bases between. This CDR3 is built from 11 residues. CDR3: CASSLSETQYF. In nucleotides, the CDR3 is TGTGCCAGCAGCTTGTCTGAGACCCAGTACTTC.

This clone appeared a few times. The rearrangement joins TRBV7-6 to TRBJ1-5, with D maybe TRBD1 (5 bases). The CDR3 length is 15 residues. Trimming left V 0 bases short and J 2 bases short, with 8 bases between. Germline CDR1 reads SGHVS; CDR2 reads FNYEAQ. The chain's CDR3 is CASSLAGGGNQPQHF. In DNA, the CDR3 is TGTGCCAGCAGCTTAGCCGGGGGTGGCAATCAGCCCCAGCATTTT.

The rearrangement uses TRBV2 and TRBJ2-2; 7 nucleotides agree with TRBD2. Losses at the gene ends were 6 bases for V and 3 bases for J; bases not matched to a gene: 7. The CDR3 is 15 residues long. In germline, CDR1 is SNHLY, CDR2 FYNNEI. The chain's CDR3 is CASRAGEGYTGELFF. The CDR3 DNA reads TGTGCCAGCAGGGCGGGGGAGGGTTACACCGGGGAGCTGTTTTTT.

The chain combines TRBV5-1 with TRBJ2-1, with 7 bases lining up with TRBD2. Germline V gene sequence: CDR1 SGHRS, CDR2 YFSETQ. The V segment lost 4 bases and the J segment 7 bases; nucleotides outside the gene matches: 8. This CDR3 spans 14 amino acids. CDR3 sequence (DNA): TGCGCCAGCAGCGTAAACGGGGGGTTTAATGAGCAGTTCTTC. Its translation is CASSVNGGFNEQFF.

The rearrangement links TRBV7-4 to TRBJ1-1; D is possibly TRBD1 (5 bases). Germline V gene sequence: CDR1 SGHVT, CDR2 SQSDAQ. V lost 5 bases and J lost 5, with 18 bases in between. This CDR3 is 15 amino acids long. In DNA form, the CDR3 reads TGTGCCAGCAGCACCCCGGGCAGGGAAGTGACTGAAGCTTTCTTT. Protein: CASSTPGREVTEAFF.

Points on this clone: The same CDR3 can be traced to other DNA sequences in this sample. The chain couples TRBV7-9 to TRBJ2-1, with D hard to call. The germline V gene has CDR1 SEHNR and CDR2 FQNEAQ (reference sequence). The CDR3 spans 12 residues. The V end lost 5 bases, the J end lost 9 bases, and 11 bases lay between the germline ends. Here the CDR3 DNA reads TGTGCCAGCAGCCCACCCGGTGGTGAGCAGTTCTTC. The encoded protein is CASSPPGGEQFF.

The J gene is TRBJ2-1, the V gene TRBV30, with TRBD2 matching 8 bases. V was pared by 2 bases and J by 4 bases, with 7 bases of the junction left unmatched. The CDR3 loop spans 15 amino acids. Germline values: CDR1 GTSNPN, CDR2 SVGIG (reference sequence). The CDR3 DNA reads as TGTGCCTGGAGTCGGGGGGGCGTAGATTACAATGAGCAGTTCTTC. Translation: CAWSRGGVDYNEQFF.

The rearrangement links TRBV7-2 to TRBJ2-1, with 10 bases fitting TRBD2. V lost 4 bases, J lost 2 bases, and 2 bases stayed unmatched. The germline gives CDR1 SGHTA, CDR2 FQGNSA. The length of the CDR3 is 15 residues. The CDR3 nucleotides read TGTGCCAGCAGCTATAGCGGGGGGACCTACAATGAGCAGTTCTTC. Residues: CASSYSGGTYNEQFF.

This chain uses TRBV11-2 with TRBJ2-3; 7 nucleotides align to TRBD2. Losses at the gene ends were 7 bases for V and 0 bases for J; bases not matched to a gene: 7. This CDR3 has 15 residues. Germline loops: CDR1 SGHAT, CDR2 FQNNGV. The CDR3 here is CASISGGTSTDTQYF. The CDR3 nucleotides are TGTGCCAGCATCTCCGGGGGGACTAGCACAGATACGCAGTATTTT.

This clone was counted once. CDR3 coding DNA: TGCGCCAGCAGCCGAGTGACAGGGGGACGCAACACAGATACGCAGTATTTT. Protein sequence: CASSRVTGGRNTDTQYF. This sequence joins TRBV4-1 and TRBJ2-3, with TRBD1 matching over 9 bases. The CDR3 totals 17 residues. J gave up 2 bases and V 4 bases, and 10 bases lay outside the gene matches. Germline V CDR1 and CDR2: MGHRA, YSYEKL.

This clone was detected a few times. The V call is TRBV2, the J call TRBJ1-1; 7 nucleotides match TRBD1. J was trimmed by 4 bases and V by 8 bases; bases with no gene match: 10. The germline V gene has CDR1 SNHLY and CDR2 FYNNEI. The CDR3 totals 14 residues. The CDR3 reads CASGRGARGTEAFF. The CDR3 DNA sequence: TGTGCCAGCGGCAGGGGGGCCCGGGGCACTGAAGCTTTCTTT.

The J gene is TRBJ1-2, the V gene TRBV4-2; D is possibly TRBD1 (5 bases). CDR3 length: 15 residues. The V gene lost 5 bases and the J gene lost 6 bases, with 19 bases spanning the gap. Looked up from germline, CDR1 is LGHNA and CDR2 is YNFKEQ. Here the CDR3 reads CASSDQEWPGHGYTF. Here the CDR3 DNA reads TGTGCCAGCAGCGATCAAGAGTGGCCAGGGCATGGCTACACCTTC.

The rearrangement uses TRBV29-1 and TRBJ2-6, with no clear D. The CDR3 has 13 residues. Between the trimmed V and J ends, which lost 6 bases and 1 base, there was a span of 7 bases. The germline CDR1 and CDR2 sequences are SQVTM and ANQGSEA. The CDR3 is CSVAPSGANVLTF. The DNA for the CDR3 is TGCAGCGTAGCACCTTCTGGGGCCAACGTCCTGACTTTC.

This clone was detected only a few times. The chain carries TRBV7-9 and TRBJ1-1, with D uncertain. Germline assignment: CDR1 SEHNR and CDR2 FQNEAQ (reference sequence). This CDR3 contains 15 residues. Trimming cost V 3 bases and J 0 bases, with 11 bases left between them. As DNA, the CDR3 is TGTGCCAGCAGCTTTTACAGAACGATGAACACTGAAGCTTTCTTT. Its translation is CASSFYRTMNTEAFF.

The J gene is TRBJ2-7, the V gene TRBV12-5; the match to TRBD2 covers 9 bases. Germline V gene sequence: CDR1 LGHNT, CDR2 FRNRAP. V lost 5 bases, J lost 2 bases, and 10 bases stayed unmatched. CDR3 length equals 16 residues. The CDR3 loop is CASGGGSGRVPYEQYF. The CDR3 DNA sequence: TGTGCTAGTGGTGGGGGTAGCGGGAGAGTCCCCTACGAGCAGTACTTC.

The rearrangement uses TRBV14 and TRBJ1-2; 10 bases fit TRBD1. Germline assignment: CDR1 SGHDN and CDR2 FVKESK. V gave up 4 bases and J gave up 4 bases; unmatched junction bases: 6. The CDR3 is 15 residues long. The CDR3 nucleotides are TGTGCCAGCAGCCCTACGGGACAGGGGATCTATGGCTACACCTTC. Translated: CASSPTGQGIYGYTF. Together with reference TRBV14 and TRBJ1-2, the CDR3 gives the full variable domain: EAGVTQFPSHSVIEKGQTVTLRCDPISGHDNLYWYRRVMGKEIKFLLHFVKESKQDESGMPNNRFLAERTGGTYSTLKVQPAELEDSGVYFCASSPTGQGIYGYTFGSGTRLTVV.

The sample holds one count of this clone. The chain joins TRBV5-8 to TRBJ2-1; 12 bases are a match to TRBD1. After removal of 9 bases from V and 5 bases from J, the junction contained 9 bases not matched to a gene. Germline V gives CDR1 SGHTS, CDR2 YDEGEE. CDR3 length: 15 amino acids. The CDR3 bases are TGTGCCAATATTCCGGGACAGGGGGCGAACAATGAGCAGTTCTTC. It codes for CANIPGQGANNEQFF. The full variable domain, rest sourced from reference TRBV5-8 and TRBJ2-1, is EAGVTQSPTHLIKTRGQQATLRCSPISGHTSVYWYQQALGLGLQFLLWYDEGEERNRGNFPPRFSGRQFPNYSSELNVNALELEDSALYLCANIPGQGANNEQFFGPGTRLTVL.

The chain has TRBV2 and TRBJ2-7; 10 bases align to TRBD2. V was clipped by 11 bases and J by 3 bases; unmatched bases: 4. The CDR3 has 12 residues. Germline V gene lookup returns CDR1 SNHLY and CDR2 FYNNEI. CDR3 amino acids: CACIAGGYEQYF. Written as DNA, the CDR3 is TGTGCCTGCATAGCGGGAGGCTACGAGCAGTACTTC.

This chain links TRBV5-1 with TRBJ1-1, with 10 bases matching TRBD1. Per the germline V gene, CDR1 is SGHRS and CDR2 is YFSETQ. J gave up 4 bases and V 0 bases, and 3 bases lay outside the gene matches. This CDR3 comprises 15 residues. CDR3 DNA: TGCGCCAGCAGCTTGGGACAGGGGGCGATCACTGAAGCTTTCTTT. Translation: CASSLGQGAITEAFF.

J is TRBJ1-2 and V is TRBV16, with TRBD1 matching over 8 bases. The junction had 6 bases not matched to a gene; V was cut back by 0 bases and J by 6 bases. Germline V lookup: CDR1 KGHSY, CDR2 FQNENV. This CDR3 has 15 amino acids. DNA for the CDR3: TGTGCCAGCAGCCAATCAGTGGGACAGGCTGATGGCTACACCTTC. This sequence encodes CASSQSVGQADGYTF.

This sequence joins TRBV7-9 and TRBJ2-3; D possibly corresponds to TRBD1 (6 bases). V was clipped by 1 base and J by 5 bases, with 16 bases between them. Germline CDR1 SEHNR, CDR2 FQNEAQ (reference sequence). This CDR3 spans 16 amino acids. The CDR3 DNA reads as TGTGCCAGCAGCTTAGAAGGGGGATGGGCGAGAGATACGCAGTATTTT. Protein: CASSLEGGWARDTQYF.

V gene TRBV2 combines with J gene TRBJ2-5; D is perhaps TRBD1 (6 bases). Germline values: CDR1 SNHLY, CDR2 FYNNEI. This CDR3 is 13 amino acids long. Trimming removed 6 bases at V and 5 bases at J, with 13 bases between. The CDR3 nucleotides read TGTGCCAGCAGCCCGACAGGCGGGGAGACCCAGTACTTC. This translates into CASSPTGGETQYF.

With regard to this clone: In the same sample, other DNA sequences code for this CDR3. V usage is TRBV12-3 or TRBV12-4 and J usage is TRBJ2-7; a weak D match, TRBD1 (5 bases). This CDR3 is 12 amino acids long. V lost 3 bases and J 4 bases, leaving 7 bases between the germline ends. CDR3 DNA: TGTGCCAGCAGTTTTTCAGGGTACGAGCAGTACTTC. This encodes CASSFSGYEQYF.

J is TRBJ2-3 and V is TRBV27; 8 bases are shared with TRBD2. CDR1 and CDR2 from the germline V gene are MNHEY and SMNVEV (reference sequence). This CDR3 contains 15 residues. Losses at the gene ends were 6 bases for V and 4 bases for J; bases not matched to a gene: 9. The CDR3 protein is CASRRSGRSADTQYF. The CDR3 DNA reads as TGTGCCAGCAGAAGAAGCGGGAGATCTGCAGATACGCAGTATTTT.

The chain is built from TRBV19 and TRBJ2-3; 10 bases are shared with TRBD2. The J segment lost 0 bases and the V segment lost 3 bases, leaving 9 bases of the junction unmatched. The CDR3 is 18 amino acids. Germline CDR1 LNHDA, CDR2 SQIVND (reference sequence). The CDR3 sequence is CASSIRSTSGVSTDTQYF. The CDR3 nucleotides are TGTGCCAGTAGTATCCGCTCTACTAGCGGGGTGAGCACAGATACGCAGTATTTT.

The chain combines TRBV6-5 with TRBJ1-6; 7 nucleotides match TRBD1. The CDR3 has 15 residues. The germline CDR1 and CDR2 sequences are MNHEY and SVGAGI. Trimming removed 5 bases from V and 5 bases from J; junction bases left unmatched: 6. CDR3 coding DNA: TGTGCCAGCAGTATAAACAGGGGTGATAATTCACCCCTCCACTTT. It translates to CASSINRGDNSPLHF.

The chain couples TRBV18 to TRBJ2-1; D is possibly TRBD2 (6 bases). V was clipped by 2 bases and J by 5 bases, with 16 bases between them. Germline CDR1 reads KGHSH; CDR2 reads LQKENI. The CDR3 spans 16 residues. CDR3 in amino acids: CASSPMMAGSNNEQFF. The DNA for the CDR3 is TGTGCCAGCTCACCAATGATGGCGGGGTCCAACAATGAGCAGTTCTTC.

The V and J genes are TRBV6-5 and TRBJ2-1, with TRBD2 matching over 10 bases. This CDR3 region has 15 residues. J was trimmed by 7 bases and V by 8 bases; bases with no gene match: 11. In germline, CDR1 is MNHEY, CDR2 SVGAGI. The CDR3 DNA sequence: TGTGCCAGCCAGGAATCTAGCGGGAGCGGAAATGAGCAGTTCTTC. It codes for CASQESSGSGNEQFF.